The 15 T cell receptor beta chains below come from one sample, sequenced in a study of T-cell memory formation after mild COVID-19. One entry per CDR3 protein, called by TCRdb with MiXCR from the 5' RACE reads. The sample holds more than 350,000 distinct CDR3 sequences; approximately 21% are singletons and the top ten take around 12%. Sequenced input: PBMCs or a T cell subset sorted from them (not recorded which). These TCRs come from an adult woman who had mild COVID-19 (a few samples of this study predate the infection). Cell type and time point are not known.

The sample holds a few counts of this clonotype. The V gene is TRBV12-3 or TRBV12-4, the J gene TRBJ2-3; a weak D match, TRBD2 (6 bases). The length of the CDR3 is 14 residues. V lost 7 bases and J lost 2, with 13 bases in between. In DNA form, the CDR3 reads TGTGCCAGCATCGGCGGGATATACACAGATACGCAGTATTTT. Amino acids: CASIGGIYTDTQYF.

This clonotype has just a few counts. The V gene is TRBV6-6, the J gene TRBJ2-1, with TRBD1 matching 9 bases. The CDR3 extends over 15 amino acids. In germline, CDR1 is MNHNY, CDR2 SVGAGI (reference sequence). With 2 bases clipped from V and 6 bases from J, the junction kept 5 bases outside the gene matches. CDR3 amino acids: CASSYPRQGGNEQFF. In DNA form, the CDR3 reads TGTGCCAGCAGTTACCCCCGACAGGGGGGCAATGAGCAGTTCTTC.

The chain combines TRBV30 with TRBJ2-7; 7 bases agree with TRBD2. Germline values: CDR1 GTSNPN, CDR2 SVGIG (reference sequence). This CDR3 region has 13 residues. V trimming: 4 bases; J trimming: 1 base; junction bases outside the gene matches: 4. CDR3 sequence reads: CAWTPSGSYEQYF. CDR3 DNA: TGTGCCTGGACACCTAGCGGTTCCTACGAGCAGTACTTC. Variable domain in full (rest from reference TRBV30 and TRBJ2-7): SQTIHQWPATLVQPVGSPLSLECTVEGTSNPNLYWYRQAAGRGLQLLFYSVGIGQISSEVPQNLSASRPQDRQFILSSKKLLLSDSGFYLCAWTPSGSYEQYFGPGTRLTVT.

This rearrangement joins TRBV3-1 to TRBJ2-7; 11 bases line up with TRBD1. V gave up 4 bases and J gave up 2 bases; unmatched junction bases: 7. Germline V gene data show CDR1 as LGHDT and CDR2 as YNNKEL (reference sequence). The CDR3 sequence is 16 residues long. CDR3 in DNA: TGTGCCAGCAGCCCTTGGACAGGGGGCTTGACCTACGAGCAGTACTTC. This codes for CASSPWTGGLTYEQYF.

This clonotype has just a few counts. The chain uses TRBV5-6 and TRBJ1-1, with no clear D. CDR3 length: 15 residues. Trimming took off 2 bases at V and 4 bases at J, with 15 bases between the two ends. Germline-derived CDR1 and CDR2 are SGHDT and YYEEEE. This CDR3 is CASSFGPLSGTEAFF. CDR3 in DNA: TGTGCCAGCAGCTTTGGTCCGCTCTCGGGCACTGAAGCTTTCTTT.

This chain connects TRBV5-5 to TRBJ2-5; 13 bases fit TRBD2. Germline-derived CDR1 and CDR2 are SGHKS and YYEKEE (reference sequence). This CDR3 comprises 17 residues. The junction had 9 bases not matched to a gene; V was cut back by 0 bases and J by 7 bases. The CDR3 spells CASSLEGTSGVFWTQYF. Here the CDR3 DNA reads TGTGCCAGCAGCTTGGAGGGGACTAGCGGGGTATTTTGGACCCAGTACTTC.

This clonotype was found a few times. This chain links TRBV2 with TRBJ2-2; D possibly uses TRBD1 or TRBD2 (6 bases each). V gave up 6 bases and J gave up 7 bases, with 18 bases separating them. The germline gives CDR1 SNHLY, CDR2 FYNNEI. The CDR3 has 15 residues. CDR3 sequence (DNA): TGTGCCAGCAGACCAAGGGAAGGGGGGATCGGGGAGCTGTTTTTT. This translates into CASRPREGGIGELFF.

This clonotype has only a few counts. The CDR3 loop reads CSVFFQRGSTDTQYF. The CDR3 DNA sequence: TGCAGCGTATTCTTCCAGCGGGGGAGCACAGATACGCAGTATTTT. The chain is built from TRBV29-1 and TRBJ2-3; 8 nucleotides match TRBD2. J lost 0 bases, V lost 6 bases, and 8 bases had no gene match. Germline CDR1 SQVTM, CDR2 ANQGSEA. The CDR3 covers 15 residues.

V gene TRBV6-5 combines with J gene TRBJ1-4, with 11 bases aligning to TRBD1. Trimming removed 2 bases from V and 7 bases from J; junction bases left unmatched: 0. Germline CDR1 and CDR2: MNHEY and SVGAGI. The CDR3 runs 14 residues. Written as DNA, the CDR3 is TGTGCCAGCAGTTACGGGACAGGGGGTGAAAAACTGTTTTTT. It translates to CASSYGTGGEKLFF.

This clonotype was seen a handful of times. The CDR3 DNA sequence: TGTGCCAGCAGCCGCCGCCAGGGGGGAGAGTTCTTC. This translates into CASSRRQGGEFF. The chain employs TRBV7-2 and TRBJ2-1, with D maybe TRBD1 (7 bases). Germline-derived CDR1 and CDR2 are SGHTA and FQGNSA. The V and J ends lost 5 bases and 14 bases respectively, with 16 bases between them. This CDR3 comprises 12 residues.

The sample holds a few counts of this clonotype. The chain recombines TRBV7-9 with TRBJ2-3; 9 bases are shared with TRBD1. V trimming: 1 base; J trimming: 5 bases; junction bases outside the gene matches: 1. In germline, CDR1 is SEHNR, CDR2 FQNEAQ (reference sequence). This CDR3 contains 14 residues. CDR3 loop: CASSLGQGVDTQYF. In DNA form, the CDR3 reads TGTGCCAGCAGCTTAGGACAGGGGGTAGATACGCAGTATTTT.

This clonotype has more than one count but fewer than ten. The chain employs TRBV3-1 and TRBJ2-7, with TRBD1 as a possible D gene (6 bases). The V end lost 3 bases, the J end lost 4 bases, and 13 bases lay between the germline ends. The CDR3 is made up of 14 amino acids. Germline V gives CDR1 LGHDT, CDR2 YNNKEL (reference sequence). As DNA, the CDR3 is TGTGCCAGCAGCCAGCAGGGGCCACATTACGAGCAGTACTTC. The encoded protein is CASSQQGPHYEQYF.

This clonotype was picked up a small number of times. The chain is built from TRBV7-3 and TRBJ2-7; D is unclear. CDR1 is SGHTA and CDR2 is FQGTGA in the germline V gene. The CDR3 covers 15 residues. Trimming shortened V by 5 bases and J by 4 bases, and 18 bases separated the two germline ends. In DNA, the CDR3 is TGTGCCAGCAGCATGGGAAGCTCGGGTGGATACGAGCAGTACTTC. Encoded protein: CASSMGSSGGYEQYF.

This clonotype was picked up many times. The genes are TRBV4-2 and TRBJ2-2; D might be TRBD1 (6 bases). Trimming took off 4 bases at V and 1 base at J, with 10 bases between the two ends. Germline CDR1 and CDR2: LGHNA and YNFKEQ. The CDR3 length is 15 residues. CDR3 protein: CASSPGTLNTGELFF. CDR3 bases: TGTGCCAGCAGCCCCGGGACACTGAACACCGGGGAGCTGTTTTTT.

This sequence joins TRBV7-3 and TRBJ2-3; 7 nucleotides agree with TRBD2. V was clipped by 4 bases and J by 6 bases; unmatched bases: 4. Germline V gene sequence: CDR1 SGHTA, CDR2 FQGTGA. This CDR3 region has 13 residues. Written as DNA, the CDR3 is TGTGCCAGCAGCTGGGACTACGGTGATACGCAGTATTTT. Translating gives CASSWDYGDTQYF.